This T cell receptor beta chain was identified in a study of blood T cell repertoires in COVID-19. Assignment of participants to cohorts was predicated upon participant-reported clinical history. Here immunoSEQ multiplex PCR was the method, and the copy in TCRdb shows in-frame clones only, minus some. This sample yields approximately 230,000 clones, of which about 91% are seen a single time; roughly 14% belongs to the top ten. V was cut by 4 bases and J by 5 bases, with 8 bases left in between. Looked up from germline, CDR1 is MNHEY and CDR2 is SVGAGI. CDR3 length: 13 residues. Sequencing was performed on PBMCs or T cells enriched from blood (not recorded which). The rearrangement joins TRBV6-5 to TRBJ1-4, with D unclear. The clonotype comes from a woman in her forties or fifties with acute COVID-19. The chain's CDR3 is CASSSRRNEKLFF. The DNA of the CDR3 is TGTGCCAGCAGTTCTAGGCGGAATGAAAAACTGTTTTTT.